This T cell receptor (beta chain) emerged from a study of blood T cell repertoires in COVID-19. About the study: The origin of the acute and convalescent COVID-19 samples was the United States, Italy and Spain. Sources were T cells, B-cell-depleted T cells, or PBMCs; the material itself was cDNA or gDNA.

Per the original data handling: Reference gene primer amplification gave estimated nucleated cell counts. Using immunoSEQ multiplex PCR, the repertoire was profiled, and TCRdb retains in-frame clones only, with some absent. The V and J calls and clone size are taken from that table; D and trimming were inferred from the DNA. Of 97,000 or so clones in the sample, about nine tenths were seen once. The sample comprised peripheral blood. The clonotype comes from a man aged 55 to 69 with acute or convalescent COVID-19.

CDR3 bases: TGTGCCAGCAGCCCGCCGGGACAGCCGACTTATGGCTACACCTTC. Translation: CASSPPGQPTYGYTF. The rearrangement uses TRBV5-4 and TRBJ1-2, with 7 bases that match TRBD1. Per germline, CDR1 SGHNT and CDR2 YYREEE (reference sequence). V lost 4 bases to trimming and J lost 5 bases; unmatched junction nucleotides: 11. The CDR3 runs to 15 residues. The variable domain in full, with the rest retrieved from reference TRBV5-4 and TRBJ1-2, is ETGVTQSPTHLIKTRGQQVTLRCSSQSGHNTVSWYQQALGQGPQFIFQYYREEENGRGNFPPRFSGLQFPNYSSELNVNALELDDSALYLCASSPPGQPTYGYTFGSGTRLTVV.